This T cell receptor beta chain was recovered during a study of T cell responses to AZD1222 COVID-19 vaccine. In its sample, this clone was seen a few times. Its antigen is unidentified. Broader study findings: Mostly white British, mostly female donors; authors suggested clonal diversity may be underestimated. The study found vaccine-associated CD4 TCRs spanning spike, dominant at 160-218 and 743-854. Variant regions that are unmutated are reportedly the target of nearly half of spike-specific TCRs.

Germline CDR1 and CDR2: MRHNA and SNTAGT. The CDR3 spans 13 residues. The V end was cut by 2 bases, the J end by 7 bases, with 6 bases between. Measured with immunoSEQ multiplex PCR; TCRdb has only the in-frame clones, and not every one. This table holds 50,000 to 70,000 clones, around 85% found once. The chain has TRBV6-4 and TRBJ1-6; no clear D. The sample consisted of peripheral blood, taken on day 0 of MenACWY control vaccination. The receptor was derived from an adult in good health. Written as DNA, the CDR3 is TGTGCCAGCAGTGACACGGCCAATTCACCCCTCCACTTT. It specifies CASSDTANSPLHF.